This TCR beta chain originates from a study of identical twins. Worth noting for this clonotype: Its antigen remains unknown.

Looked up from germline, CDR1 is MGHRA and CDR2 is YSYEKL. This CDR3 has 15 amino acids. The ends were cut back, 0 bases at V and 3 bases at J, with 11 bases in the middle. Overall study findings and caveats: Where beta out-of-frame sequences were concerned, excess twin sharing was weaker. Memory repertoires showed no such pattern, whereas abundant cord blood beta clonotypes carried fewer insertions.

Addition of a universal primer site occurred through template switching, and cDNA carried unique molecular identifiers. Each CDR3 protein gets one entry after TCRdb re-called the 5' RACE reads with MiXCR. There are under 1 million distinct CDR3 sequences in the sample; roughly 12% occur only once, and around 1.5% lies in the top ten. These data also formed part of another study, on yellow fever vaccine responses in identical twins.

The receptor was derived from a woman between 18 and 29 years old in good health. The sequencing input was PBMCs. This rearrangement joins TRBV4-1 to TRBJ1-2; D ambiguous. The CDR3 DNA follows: TGCGCCAGCAGCCAAGATCAGGCGGAGTACTATGGCTACACCTTC. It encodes CASSQDQAEYYGYTF.